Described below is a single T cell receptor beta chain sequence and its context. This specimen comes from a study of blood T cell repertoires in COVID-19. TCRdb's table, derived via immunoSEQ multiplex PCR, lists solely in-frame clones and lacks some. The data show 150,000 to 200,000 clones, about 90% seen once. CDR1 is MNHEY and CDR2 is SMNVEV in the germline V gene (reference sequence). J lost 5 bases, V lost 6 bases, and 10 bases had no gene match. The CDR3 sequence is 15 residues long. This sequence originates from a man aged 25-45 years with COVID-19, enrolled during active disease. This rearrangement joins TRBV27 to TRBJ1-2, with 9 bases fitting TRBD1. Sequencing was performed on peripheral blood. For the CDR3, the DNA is TGTGCCAGCAGCCGAACTGGGACAGGGAGGTATGGCTACACCTTC. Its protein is CASSRTGTGRYGYTF.